This T cell receptor (beta chain) was observed in a study of cytomegalovirus exposure and HLA in healthy donors. Worth noting for this clone: The target antigen is unknown.

Researchers ran the PCR with 60 Vbeta and 13 Jbeta primers. Method: immunoSEQ multiplex PCR; TCRdb's copy keeps in-frame clones and lacks some. The sample holds 200,000 to 250,000 clones; more than 60% are singletons and the top ten take roughly 2.5%. The CDR3 spans 14 residues. CDR1 is SGHTA, CDR2 FQGNSA, per germline. Trimming stripped 4 bases from V and 0 bases from J, with 10 bases between. Findings and limits, study-wide: Reports indicate that TCR beta sequences accurately predicted the HLA-A and HLA-B alleles of most subjects. The study flagged about 150 TCR beta chains as cytomegalovirus-associated.

The clonotype originates from a woman aged 60-70 years in good health and CMV-seropositive. The chain combines TRBV7-2 with TRBJ2-7; maybe TRBD2 (6 bases). Sequenced input: PBMCs. CDR3 sequence (DNA): TGTGCCAGCAGCTGGACTATGAGCTCCTACGAGCAGTACTTC. Translation: CASSWTMSSYEQYF.